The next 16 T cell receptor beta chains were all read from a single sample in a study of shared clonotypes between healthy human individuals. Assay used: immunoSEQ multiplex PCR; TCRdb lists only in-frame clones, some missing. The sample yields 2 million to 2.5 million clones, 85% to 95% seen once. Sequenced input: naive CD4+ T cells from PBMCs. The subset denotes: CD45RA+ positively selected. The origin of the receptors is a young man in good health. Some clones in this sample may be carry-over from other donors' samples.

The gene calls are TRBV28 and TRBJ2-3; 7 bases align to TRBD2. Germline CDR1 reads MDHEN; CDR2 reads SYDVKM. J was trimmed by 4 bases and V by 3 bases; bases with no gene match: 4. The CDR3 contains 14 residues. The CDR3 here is CASSFAGAADTQYF. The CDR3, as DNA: TGTGCCAGCAGTTTTGCGGGAGCGGCAGATACGCAGTATTTT.

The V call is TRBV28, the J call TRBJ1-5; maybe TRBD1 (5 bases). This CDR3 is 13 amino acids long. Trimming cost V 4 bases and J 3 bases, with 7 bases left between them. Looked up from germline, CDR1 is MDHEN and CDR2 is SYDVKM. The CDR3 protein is CASSSDINQPQHF. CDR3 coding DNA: TGTGCCAGCAGTTCGGACATCAATCAGCCCCAGCATTTT. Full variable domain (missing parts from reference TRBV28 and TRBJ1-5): DVKVTQSSRYLVKRTGEKVFLECVQDMDHENMFWYRQDPGLGLRLIYFSYDVKMKEKGDIPEGYSVSREKKERFSLILESASTNQTSMYLCASSSDINQPQHFGDGTRLSIL.

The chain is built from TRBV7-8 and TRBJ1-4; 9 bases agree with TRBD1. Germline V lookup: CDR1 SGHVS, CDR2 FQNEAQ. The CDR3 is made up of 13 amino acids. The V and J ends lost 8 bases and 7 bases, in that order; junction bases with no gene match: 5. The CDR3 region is CASGTGWAEKLFF. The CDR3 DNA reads TGTGCCAGCGGGACAGGGTGGGCTGAAAAACTGTTTTTT.

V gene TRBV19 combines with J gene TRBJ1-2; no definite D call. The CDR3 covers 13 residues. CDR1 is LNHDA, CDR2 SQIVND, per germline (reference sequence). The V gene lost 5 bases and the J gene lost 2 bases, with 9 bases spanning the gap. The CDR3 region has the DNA TGTGCCAGTAGTTTTGCCCGGAACTATGGCTACACCTTC. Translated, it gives CASSFARNYGYTF.

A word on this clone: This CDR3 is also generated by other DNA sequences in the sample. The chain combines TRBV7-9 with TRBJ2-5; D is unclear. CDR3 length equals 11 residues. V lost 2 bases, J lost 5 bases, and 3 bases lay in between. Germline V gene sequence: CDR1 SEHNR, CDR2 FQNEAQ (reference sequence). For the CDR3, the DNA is TGTGCCAGCAGCTTATCGGAGACCCAGTACTTC. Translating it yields CASSLSETQYF.

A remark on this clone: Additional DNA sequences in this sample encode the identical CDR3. DNA of the CDR3: TGTGCCAGCAGGACAGGGGGCACAGATACGCAGTATTTT. Protein: CASRTGGTDTQYF. This rearrangement joins TRBV6-5 to TRBJ2-3; 8 bases are a match to TRBD1. The length of the CDR3 is 13 residues. The germline V gene encodes CDR1 MNHEY and CDR2 SVGAGI. Unmatched junction bases numbered 0, after V lost 6 bases and J lost 1 base.

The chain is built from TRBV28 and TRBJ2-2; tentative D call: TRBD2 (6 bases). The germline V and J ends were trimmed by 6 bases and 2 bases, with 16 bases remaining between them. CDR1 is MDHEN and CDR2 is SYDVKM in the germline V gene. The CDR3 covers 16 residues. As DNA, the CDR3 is TGTGCCAGCAGCCACGGGGGATTGCGAAACACCGGGGAGCTGTTTTTT. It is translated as CASSHGGLRNTGELFF.

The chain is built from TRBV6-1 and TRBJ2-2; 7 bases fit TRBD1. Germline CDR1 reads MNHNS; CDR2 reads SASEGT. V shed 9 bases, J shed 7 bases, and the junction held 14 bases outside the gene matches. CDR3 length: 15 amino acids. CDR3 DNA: TGTGCCAGTCTTCCCAGGGGGAGCGACGTCGGGGAGCTGTTTTTT. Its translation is CASLPRGSDVGELFF.

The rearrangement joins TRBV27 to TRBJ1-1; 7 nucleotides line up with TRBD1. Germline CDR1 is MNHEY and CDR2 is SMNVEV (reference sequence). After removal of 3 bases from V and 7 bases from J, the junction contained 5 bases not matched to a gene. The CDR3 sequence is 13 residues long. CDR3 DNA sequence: TGTGCCAGCAGTTTCGACAGGGCTAGTGAAGCTTTCTTT. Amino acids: CASSFDRASEAFF.

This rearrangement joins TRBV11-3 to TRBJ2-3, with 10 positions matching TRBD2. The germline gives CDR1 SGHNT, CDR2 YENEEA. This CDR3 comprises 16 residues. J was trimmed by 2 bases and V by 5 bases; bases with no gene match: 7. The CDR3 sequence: CASSPGLAVDTDTQYF. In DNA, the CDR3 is TGTGCCAGCAGCCCCGGACTAGCGGTCGACACAGATACGCAGTATTTT.

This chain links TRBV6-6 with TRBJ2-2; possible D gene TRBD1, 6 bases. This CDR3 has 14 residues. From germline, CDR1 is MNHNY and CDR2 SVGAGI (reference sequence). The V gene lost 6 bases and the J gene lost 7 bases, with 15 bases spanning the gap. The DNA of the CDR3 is TGTGCCAGCAGGGTAGCAGGGGCGGGCGGGGAGCTGTTTTTT. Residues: CASRVAGAGGELFF.

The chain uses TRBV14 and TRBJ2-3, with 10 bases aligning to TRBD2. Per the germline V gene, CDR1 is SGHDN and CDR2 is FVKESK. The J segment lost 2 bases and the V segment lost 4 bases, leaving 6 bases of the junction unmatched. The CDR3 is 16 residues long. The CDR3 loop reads CASSRRLAGITDTQYF. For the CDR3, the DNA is TGTGCCAGCAGCCGTAGACTAGCGGGTATCACAGATACGCAGTATTTT.

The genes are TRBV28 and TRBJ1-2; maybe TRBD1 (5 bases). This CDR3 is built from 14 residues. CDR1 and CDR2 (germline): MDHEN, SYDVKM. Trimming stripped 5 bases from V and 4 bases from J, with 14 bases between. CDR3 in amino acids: CASSPPGGVYGYTF. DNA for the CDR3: TGTGCCAGCAGTCCCCCGGGGGGAGTCTATGGCTACACCTTC.

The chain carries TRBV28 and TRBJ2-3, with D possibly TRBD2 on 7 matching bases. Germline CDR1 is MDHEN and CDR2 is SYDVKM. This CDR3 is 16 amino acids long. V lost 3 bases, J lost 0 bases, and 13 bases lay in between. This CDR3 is CASSFRRGGSTDTQYF. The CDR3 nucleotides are TGTGCCAGCAGTTTTAGACGCGGGGGCAGCACAGATACGCAGTATTTT.

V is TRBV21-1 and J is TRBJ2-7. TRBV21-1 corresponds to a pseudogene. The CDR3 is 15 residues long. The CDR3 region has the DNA TGTGCCAGCAGCAATCCCCCAAAGGTGGCATACGAGCAGTACTTC. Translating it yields CASSNPPKVAYEQYF.

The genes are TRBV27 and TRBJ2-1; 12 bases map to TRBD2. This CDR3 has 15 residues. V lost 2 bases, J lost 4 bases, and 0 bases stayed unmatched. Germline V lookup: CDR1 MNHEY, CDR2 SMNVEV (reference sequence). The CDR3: CASSLGLAGYNEQFF. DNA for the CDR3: TGTGCCAGCAGTTTAGGACTAGCGGGGTACAATGAGCAGTTCTTC.